This T cell receptor (beta chain) was sequenced for a study of cytomegalovirus exposure and HLA in healthy donors (dated by TCRdb to about 2017). General notes on the study: An earlier analysis of several hundred of the donors reported more than 250 Gb of sequence data and 117 million unique TCR beta sequences from about 179 million T cells. An early release that covered more than 550 HLA-typed donors contained approximately 300 gigabases of sequencing data and 85 million to 100 million unique TCR sequences. Of the roughly 400 genotyped donors, around 81% fell in the genetic ancestry cluster associated with self-reported Caucasian donors. The study aimed to test whether cataloging public T cell receptors could reveal signatures of past pathogen exposure. The study used immunosequencing to profile the T cell repertoires of about 670 subjects and linked those repertoires to cytomegalovirus serostatus. A separate validation cohort of 100 to 150 different subjects was used in addition to the approximately 700-subject first cohort. To predict cytomegalovirus infection status, the study combined high-throughput TCR immunosequencing, statistical association of individual TCRs with disease status, and machine learning. To study patterns of TCR occurrence, a later analysis re-analyzed previously published TCR beta repertoires from 550 to 800 donors and added high-resolution HLA genotyping. Rather than drawing on any new phenotypic data, the later analysis identified candidate immune exposures from TCR beta sequences and the way those sequences occurred across donors. In an earlier analysis of 550 to 700 of the donors, high-throughput TCR beta sequencing was used to judge whether each TCR beta V gene segment behaved as functional or pseudogenic. Donor age, sex, ethnicity and CMV serostatus were compiled together with the repertoire data. A later genetic analysis used genome-wide SNP genotypes for about 65% of the 666 donors, treating that subset as a discovery cohort. All discovery cohort repertoires had been generated using a single sequencing platform. HLA typing included class I and class II loci at four-digit resolution. The number of donors typed differed by locus, with 629-630 for A, B, C, DRB1 and DQB1, around 500 for DQA1, nearly 610 for DPA1, and approximately 470 for DPB1. Because of strong linkage in the cohort, 4 to 6 DR-DQ haplotypes were treated as single units for association and clustering. Among roughly 400 genotyped donors of the cohort, an average of roughly 230,000 unique TCR beta nucleotide sequences was sequenced per donor, of which about 20% were non-productive.

This clone was counted once. Its antigen remains unidentified. Base qualities are missing; no much larger clone stands one base away. From the cysteine through the phenylalanine, the CDR3 covers 15 amino acids. Kept here is only the CDR3 DNA, which spans 45 bases and is read in frame from base 1. Germline trimming: 5 bases from V, 3 bases from J; junction bases outside gene matches: 6. CDR1 and CDR2 are read off the germline V gene (reference sequence) as MNHNY and SVGAGI. The cohort consisted of more than 650 healthy bone marrow donors. At the time of sampling, every cohort member was nominally healthy, though immune exposures that went unrecorded were likely present. The donor tested CMV seropositive, placing the donor among the 289 seropositive members of the cohort. Each donor provided a peripheral blood sample, and peripheral blood mononuclear cells were used for TCR beta sequencing. The Qiagen DNeasy Blood Extraction Kit was used to extract genomic DNA from the blood cell samples.

Receptor libraries were prepared by the immunoSEQ multiplex PCR assay. A mixture of 60 forward primers for TCR Vbeta segments and 13 reverse primers for TCR Jbeta segments was used in the multiplex PCR. The CDR3 region of rearranged TCR beta genes was amplified from genomic DNA by a multiplex PCR assay. Amplified TCR beta libraries were sequenced as 87-base-pair reads on the Illumina HiSeq System. Concerning the study's data processing: Across the roughly 600 repertoires, a later analysis counted 75 million to 90 million unique TCR beta chains, 9.5 million to 13 million of which were shared by at least two donors. A nearest-neighbor algorithm error-corrected the raw reads and collapsed the reads into unique sequences, merging closely related sequences to remove PCR and sequencing errors. CDR3 sequences were aligned to IMGT reference sequences to assign V, D and J gene segments. For a sequence to be retained, at least a six-nucleotide match to both a V gene segment and a J gene segment was required. Rearrangements were called productive when the CDR3 lacked stop codons and stayed in frame with V and J; all others were non-productive. Following IMGT convention, CDR3 was defined as the stretch from the second conserved V-encoded cysteine up to the conserved J-encoded phenylalanine. Sequences without an unambiguous match to a single V gene segment were excluded from the earlier analysis of several hundred of the donors. In an earlier analysis of approximately 550 of the donors, V segments were called functional above 56.7% productive rearrangements and were called segregating when the between-donor standard deviation exceeded 5%. A statistical classification framework was developed to diagnose cytomegalovirus status using the catalog of TCR beta chain sequences. A later analysis assigned V and J genes by comparing TCR nucleotide sequences with IMGT/GENE-DB human TR gene sequences. Using the TCRdist pipeline, a later analysis assigned CDR3 sequences along with most-parsimonious VDJ recombination scenarios. In a later analysis, each TCR beta chain was defined by its CDR3 amino acid sequence together with its V-gene family, and reads without a unique V-gene family were excluded. In a later analysis, 500 to 650 highly shared, low-generation-probability nucleotide sequences were removed to address suspected cross-contamination and a sequencing artifact. In a later analysis, a clonal expansion index for each public chain was calculated from normalized within-repertoire ranks of inferred template counts. In a later analysis, generation probabilities were computed using a VDJ recombination model fitted to out-of-frame rearrangements, and the results were checked against IGoR. A later analysis scored TCR-TCR, TCR-HLA and TCR-CMV co-occurrence with hypergeometric tests, applying a repertoire-size bias correction to TCR pairs. False discovery rates were estimated in a later analysis by permuting HLA or CMV assignments 20 times. In a later analysis, co-occurring TCRs were grouped using DBSCAN, with TCRdist sequence similarity added in when clustering inside HLA-allele-positive subsets. Co-occurrence clustering excluded repertoires with fewer than 30,000 or more than 120,000 public chains, plus five with anomalous nucleotide sharing. The immuneACCESS repertoire file appears here via TCRdb, limited to in-frame rearrangements. These files lack a portion of the clones; in checked studies, under half of the deficit traces to unresolved V genes, and the cause of the others is not known. That table furnishes V, J and clone size, whereas the DNA furnished D and trimming. This sample lists 200,000 to 250,000 clones; around 81% were detected once. About 8% of the sample rests with the top ten.

Findings and caveats that apply to the study as a whole: Because HLA typing was unavailable for some donors at each locus, only the typed subset was used in association tests. Because counts were too low, about 17 rarely observed V segments, including chromosome 9 orphons, were excluded from the earlier analysis of several hundred of the donors. Assigning TCR associations to individual alleles was difficult when HLA alleles, especially DR and DQ, strongly co-occurred. In a later analysis, HLA-associated TCR beta chains were found to be more clonally expanded and to have lower generation probabilities than equally common non-associated chains. Roughly uniform sequencing depth across donors was assumed in presence/absence analyses, although this assumption may not hold. Specific HLA alleles were associated with 15,000 to 20,000 TCR beta sequences at a false discovery rate of 0.05 in a later analysis. Some IMGT-functional V segments, including TRBV6-2 and TRBV6-3, could not be told apart with the 87-base-pair reads, so those segments were excluded. An association between a missense DCLRE1C variant and V-gene and J-gene trimming of TCR beta chains was found in a later genetic analysis and replicated in an independent cohort. The only immune exposure information available for the cohort was CMV serostatus. The authors suggested that the approach could potentially be extended to other disease states and immunological phenotypes. In vitro tests confirmed that three of the cytomegalovirus-associated TCR beta chains recognize cytomegalovirus antigens. Broadly in line with IMGT annotations, most TCR beta V segments showed up in productive rearrangements about 90% or about 30% of the time in an earlier analysis of some 590 of the donors. According to a later analysis, most CMV-associated TCR beta chains appeared to be HLA-restricted, and the HLA associations seemed to be driven largely by CMV exposure. A cluster of highly shared sequence variants was judged likely to represent a technical artifact of the sequencing pipeline. The classifier was reported to diagnose cytomegalovirus status with high specificity and sensitivity in both the original and validation cohorts. While some public TCRs were present in many individuals, most TCR sequences turned up only very rarely across donors. A total of 164 TCR beta chains were listed by the study as associated with cytomegalovirus. According to a later analysis, TCR association rates differed among HLA loci, with DRB1 alleles showing the most associated TCRs and HLA-C alleles showing the fewest. This cohort had only TCR beta chains sequenced, and the lack of alpha or paired-chain data limited which features could be detected. A further reported finding was that TCR beta sequences accurately predicted the HLA-A and HLA-B alleles for most subjects in the first cohort. Compared with the 666-donor mean, donors in an Asian-associated ancestry cluster had fewer N-insertions in productive TCRs, according to a later genetic analysis. A later analysis reported that several top co-occurrence clusters appeared linked to parvovirus B19, influenza, CMV and Epstein-Barr virus. Linkage disequilibrium might explain the correlated functional status among segregating V segments, but an unknown experimental factor could not be excluded.

The sequence derives from a woman aged 55 to 70 in good health and CMV-seropositive. The V gene is TRBV6-6 and the J gene is TRBJ2-5; 10 of the junction bases match TRBD2. Sequencing was done on a sample of PBMCs. For the CDR3, the sequence is CASSPPTSGKETQYF. The DNA sequence reads TGTGCCAGCAGTCCTCCCACTAGCGGGAAAGAGACCCAGTACTTC.